These 19 T cell receptor beta chains came from one sample sequenced in a study of cytomegalovirus exposure and HLA in healthy donors. The PCR used 60 Vbeta and 13 Jbeta primers. Here immunoSEQ multiplex PCR was the method, and the copy in TCRdb shows in-frame clones only, minus some. The sample gives 180,000 or so clones, around 80% of which show up once; under 1.5% is in the top ten. The specimen was PBMCs. The receptors come from a girl aged 10 to 17 in good health and CMV-seropositive.

This rearrangement joins TRBV2 to TRBJ1-3, with 9 nucleotides matching TRBD1. Germline assignment: CDR1 SNHLY and CDR2 FYNNEI. J lost 3 bases, V lost 6 bases, and 12 bases had no gene match. This CDR3 region has 17 residues. The CDR3 spells CASRATGTGSSGNTIYF. The CDR3 nucleotides are TGTGCCAGCAGAGCTACCGGGACAGGGAGTAGTGGAAACACCATATATTTT.

The genes are TRBV7-9 and TRBJ1-4, with a possible D match to TRBD1 (5 bases). Germline V gives CDR1 SEHNR, CDR2 FQNEAQ (reference sequence). The CDR3 is 15 amino acids. With 4 bases removed from V and 3 bases from J, the gap between germline ends came to 12 bases. In DNA, the CDR3 is TGTGCCAGCAGCTCGTCAGGGAACTCTAATGAAAAACTGTTTTTT. It is translated as CASSSSGNSNEKLFF. The variable domain in full, completed from reference TRBV7-9 and TRBJ1-4, reads DTGVSQNPRHKITKRGQNVTFRCDPISEHNRLYWYRQTLGQGPEFLTYFQNEAQLEKSRLLSDRFSAERPKGSFSTLEIQRTEQGDSAMYLCASSSSGNSNEKLFFGSGTQLSVL.

The genes are TRBV9 and TRBJ2-2, with a weak D call TRBD2 (5 bases). Germline V gene sequence: CDR1 SGDLS, CDR2 YYNGEE. The CDR3 consists of 18 residues. The ends were cut back, 0 bases at V and 0 bases at J, with 15 bases in the middle. Written as DNA, the CDR3 is TGTGCCAGCAGCGTAGGACCGGCCGAAGCGGCGAACACCGGGGAGCTGTTTTTT. Translated: CASSVGPAEAANTGELFF. Full variable domain (missing parts from reference TRBV9 and TRBJ2-2): DSGVTQTPKHLITATGQRVTLRCSPRSGDLSVYWYQQSLDQGLQFLIQYYNGEERAKGNILERFSAQQFPDLHSELNLSSLELGDSALYFCASSVGPAEAANTGELFFGEGSRLTVL.

Worth noting for this clone: The identical CDR3 is also encoded by other nucleotide sequences in the sample. This chain uses TRBV4-1 with TRBJ1-4; 9 nucleotides agree with TRBD1. V was clipped by 3 bases and J by 7 bases; unmatched bases: 9. CDR1 is MGHRA and CDR2 is YSYEKL in the germline V gene. CDR3 length: 16 residues. The CDR3 region has the DNA TGCGCCAGCAGCCACCCCGAAGGGGACAGGGTTGAAAAACTGTTTTTT. Translating it yields CASSHPEGDRVEKLFF.

This chain connects TRBV7-9 to TRBJ1-1; weak D call: TRBD1 (5 bases). V lost 4 bases and J lost 8, with 11 bases in between. Germline V lookup: CDR1 SEHNR, CDR2 FQNEAQ (reference sequence). CDR3 length: 12 residues. CDR3 region: CASSSGQREAFF. The CDR3 bases are TGTGCCAGCAGCTCCGGACAAAGGGAAGCTTTCTTT.

This clone has more than one count but fewer than ten. The J gene is TRBJ1-2, the V gene TRBV5-1; no reliable D call. Germline V gene data show CDR1 as SGHRS and CDR2 as YFSETQ. Trimming removed 0 bases from V and 3 bases from J, with 12 bases in between. CDR3 length: 15 amino acids. The chain's CDR3 is CASSLVEEGYYGYTF. The CDR3 bases are TGCGCCAGCAGCTTGGTCGAGGAGGGATACTATGGCTACACCTTC.

This clone was picked up one time. This chain links TRBV13 with TRBJ2-7, with 9 bases aligning to TRBD1. This CDR3 has 16 amino acids. J was trimmed by 6 bases and V by 4 bases; bases with no gene match: 13. In germline, CDR1 is PRHDT, CDR2 FYEKMQ (reference sequence). The CDR3, as DNA: TGTGCCAGCAGCTCCCGGGACAGGGTAGATCGGGGCGAGCAGTACTTC. Translating gives CASSSRDRVDRGEQYF.

This chain uses TRBV27 with TRBJ2-7, with D maybe TRBD2 (6 bases). The germline V gene encodes CDR1 MNHEY and CDR2 SMNVEV (reference sequence). The CDR3 sequence is 16 residues long. The V end was cut by 3 bases, the J end by 0 bases, with 15 bases between. CDR3 nucleotides: TGTGCCAGCAGTTTCGTCGGGACTCCCTCCTCCTACGAGCAGTACTTC. The encoded protein is CASSFVGTPSSYEQYF.

V is TRBV6-1 and J is TRBJ2-3; 12 nucleotides match TRBD2. V lost 4 bases and J lost 6; bases outside the gene matches: 11. The germline gives CDR1 MNHNS, CDR2 SASEGT. The CDR3 sequence is 17 residues long. The CDR3 sequence: CASSAKGTSGLGDTQYF. CDR3 sequence (DNA): TGTGCCAGCAGTGCCAAGGGGACTAGCGGGCTGGGGGATACGCAGTATTTT.

This chain connects TRBV18 to TRBJ2-3; 8 bases are a match to TRBD1. Trimming took 4 bases from V and 4 from J; bases not matched to a gene: 7. The CDR3 length is 15 residues. CDR1 is KGHSH and CDR2 is LQKENI in the germline V gene. The CDR3 nucleotides read TGTGCCAGCTCACTAGGGACAGGTGAGCCAGATACGCAGTATTTT. The encoded protein is CASSLGTGEPDTQYF. Variable domain in full (rest from reference TRBV18 and TRBJ2-3): NAGVMQNPRHLVRRRGQEARLRCSPMKGHSHVYWYRQLPEEGLKFMVYLQKENIIDESGMPKERFSAEFPKEGPSILRIQQVVRGDSAAYFCASSLGTGEPDTQYFGPGTRLTVL.

The sample holds one count of this clone. The chain combines TRBV25-1 with TRBJ2-7; 11 bases are a match to TRBD2. The CDR3 has 15 residues. Germline V CDR1 and CDR2: MGHDK, SYGVNS. J was trimmed by 2 bases and V by 6 bases; bases with no gene match: 6. This CDR3 reads CASSPRLAGPYEQYF. CDR3 DNA: TGTGCCAGCAGCCCCAGACTAGCGGGACCCTACGAGCAGTACTTC.

This chain joins TRBV10-3 and TRBJ2-1, with 12 bases fitting TRBD2. The germline V gene has CDR1 ENHRY and CDR2 SYGVKD. The V segment lost 2 bases and the J segment 4 bases; nucleotides outside the gene matches: 0. This CDR3 is built from 15 residues. CDR3 coding DNA: TGTGCCATCAGTGAGGGACTAGCGGGATACAATGAGCAGTTCTTC. This codes for CAISEGLAGYNEQFF.

The chain joins TRBV11-2 to TRBJ2-2, with D possibly matching TRBD2 (5 bases). V was cut by 5 bases and J by 6 bases, with 16 bases left in between. The CDR3 runs 15 residues. Germline loops: CDR1 SGHAT, CDR2 FQNNGV. The CDR3 reads CASSPRAPRAGELFF. The CDR3 nucleotides are TGTGCCAGCAGCCCGAGGGCACCACGGGCCGGGGAGCTGTTTTTT.

The chain joins TRBV6-5 to TRBJ1-6; 9 bases line up with TRBD1. The CDR3 is made up of 16 amino acids. Per germline, CDR1 MNHEY and CDR2 SVGAGI. V gave up 4 bases and J gave up 4 bases; unmatched junction bases: 5. CDR3 DNA: TGTGCCAGCAGTTTCCGGACAGGGGCTTATAATTCACCCCTCCACTTT. Amino acids: CASSFRTGAYNSPLHF.

This chain joins TRBV12-5 and TRBJ1-1; D is unresolved. The V and J ends lost 1 base and 5 bases respectively, with 8 bases between them. The CDR3 runs 13 residues. Per the germline V gene, CDR1 is LGHNT and CDR2 is FRNRAP. The CDR3 nucleotides read TGTGCTAGTGGTTTGGGTGGTCGGACTGAAGCTTTCTTT. Encoded protein: CASGLGGRTEAFF.

CDR3 in amino acids: CASSLVERAEQYF. The DNA for the CDR3 is TGTGCCAGCAGCTTAGTAGAGCGGGCCGAGCAGTACTTC. The V call is TRBV7-6, the J call TRBJ2-7, with D tentatively TRBD2 (6 bases). From germline, CDR1 is SGHVS and CDR2 FNYEAQ. The CDR3 covers 13 residues. Between the trimmed V and J ends, which lost 1 base and 6 bases, there was a span of 10 bases.

J is TRBJ1-1 and V is TRBV7-2, with unresolved D. The CDR3 extends over 12 amino acids. Germline V gene sequence: CDR1 SGHTA, CDR2 FQGNSA. V lost 3 bases and J 6 bases, leaving 8 bases between the germline ends. This CDR3 reads CASSLMRSEAFF. In DNA, the CDR3 is TGTGCCAGCAGCTTGATGAGGTCTGAAGCTTTCTTT.

The V gene is TRBV4-3, the J gene TRBJ2-1, with a tentative D call TRBD1 (6 bases). This CDR3 has 17 amino acids. Germline lookup yields CDR1 LGHNA and CDR2 YSLEER. V gave up 2 bases and J gave up 0 bases, with 14 bases separating them. Here the CDR3 DNA reads TGCGCCAGCAGCCAACCAAATACAGGGAGCTCCTACAATGAGCAGTTCTTC. It encodes CASSQPNTGSSYNEQFF.

The rearrangement joins TRBV18 to TRBJ2-5; TRBD2 aligns across 11 bases. Germline values: CDR1 KGHSH, CDR2 LQKENI. Trimming cost V 6 bases and J 9 bases; bases outside gene matches: 15. This CDR3 contains 16 residues. The chain's CDR3 is CASSPQTSGSGGAQYF. In nucleotides, the CDR3 is TGTGCCAGCTCTCCTCAAACTAGCGGGAGCGGTGGGGCCCAGTACTTC.